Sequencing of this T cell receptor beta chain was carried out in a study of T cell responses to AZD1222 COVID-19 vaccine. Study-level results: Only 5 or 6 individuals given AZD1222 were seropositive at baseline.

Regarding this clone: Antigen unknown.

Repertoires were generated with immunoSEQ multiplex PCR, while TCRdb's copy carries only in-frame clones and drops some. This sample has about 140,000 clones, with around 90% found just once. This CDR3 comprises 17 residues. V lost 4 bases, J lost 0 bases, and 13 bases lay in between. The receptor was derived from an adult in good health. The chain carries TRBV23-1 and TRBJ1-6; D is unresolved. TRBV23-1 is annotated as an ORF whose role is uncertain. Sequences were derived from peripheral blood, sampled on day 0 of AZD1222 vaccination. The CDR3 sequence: CASSRRGGSSYNSPLHF. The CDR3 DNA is TGCGCCAGCAGTCGCCGTGGAGGGAGCTCCTATAATTCACCCCTCCACTTT.